Presented here are 26 T cell receptor beta chains from one specimen sequenced in a study of long-term antiretroviral therapy in people with HIV. Sequencing used immunoSEQ v3.0 at survey level. The table came from immunoSEQ multiplex PCR; TCRdb's copy has only in-frame clones and leaves some out. Altogether around 20,000 clones are present, approximately 78% being singletons, with the ten largest covering roughly 18%. This sample comprised unsorted PBMCs, obtained 0.6 years after starting antiretroviral therapy. These receptors were obtained from a woman aged 18-29 years with HIV.

The V and J genes are TRBV7-9 and TRBJ2-7; TRBD2 agrees at 7 bases. V was pared by 4 bases and J by 5 bases, with 5 bases of the junction left unmatched. This CDR3 is built from 13 residues. Germline CDR1 SEHNR, CDR2 FQNEAQ (reference sequence). CDR3 amino acids: CASSSGRGDEQYF. CDR3 nucleotide sequence: TGTGCCAGCAGCTCTGGGAGGGGAGACGAGCAGTACTTC.

The chain uses TRBV7-9 and TRBJ2-5; TRBD2 matches at 12 bases. The germline gives CDR1 SEHNR, CDR2 FQNEAQ (reference sequence). The CDR3 sequence is 16 residues long. Unmatched junction bases numbered 5, after V lost 1 base and J lost 5 bases. The CDR3: CASSLGASGGAETQYF. The CDR3 bases are TGTGCCAGCAGCTTAGGCGCTAGCGGGGGGGCGGAGACCCAGTACTTC.

The chain employs TRBV11-3 and TRBJ2-3; tentatively, D is TRBD1 (6 bases). V lost 4 bases to trimming and J lost 4 bases, with 12 bases between them. Germline assignment: CDR1 SGHNT and CDR2 YENEEA. This CDR3 is 14 amino acids long. CDR3 DNA sequence: TGTGCCAGCAGCTCTCGGACAGCCCCAGATACGCAGTATTTT. Its protein product is CASSSRTAPDTQYF.

The sample holds one count of this clone. CDR3 sequence reads: CASSSSPGLEAGELFF. CDR3 bases: TGCGCCAGCAGCTCTTCCCCGGGACTGGAGGCCGGGGAGCTGTTTTTT. The V gene is TRBV5-1, the J gene TRBJ2-2, with D perhaps TRBD2 (6 bases). The CDR3 runs 16 residues. Deletions cut 3 bases from V and 6 bases from J, with 18 bases between. The V gene's germline CDR1 is SGHRS and CDR2 YFSETQ. The complete variable domain, with remaining parts taken from reference TRBV5-1 and TRBJ2-2, reads KAGVTQTPRYLIKTRGQQVTLSCSPISGHRSVSWYQQTPGQGLQFLFEYFSETQRNKGNFPGRFSGRQFSNSRSEMNVSTLELGDSALYLCASSSSPGLEAGELFFGEGSRLTVL.

The V and J genes are TRBV6-5 and TRBJ2-1; D ambiguous. V lost 6 bases, J lost 3 bases, and 15 bases lay in between. The CDR3 consists of 15 residues. Germline loops: CDR1 MNHEY, CDR2 SVGAGI. The CDR3 nucleotides are TGTGCCAGCAGCAGACTCGGTCCGTTCTACAATGAGCAGTTCTTC. Translated: CASSRLGPFYNEQFF.

The rearrangement links TRBV9 to TRBJ2-1; weak D call: TRBD1 (5 bases). The CDR3 sequence is 15 residues long. Germline V gene lookup returns CDR1 SGDLS and CDR2 YYNGEE. V dropped 0 bases and J dropped 7 bases, with 14 bases sitting between them. The CDR3 loop is CASSVGGGHSNEQFF. In DNA form, the CDR3 reads TGTGCCAGCAGCGTAGGGGGCGGCCATTCTAATGAGCAGTTCTTC.

This clone turned up a few times. The rearrangement uses TRBV6-1 and TRBJ1-6; a possible D gene is TRBD1 (5 bases). This CDR3 comprises 14 residues. Per germline, CDR1 MNHNS and CDR2 SASEGT. V lost 0 bases to trimming and J lost 5 bases, with 5 bases between them. The CDR3 DNA is TGTGCCAGCAGTGAAGCAGGGGATAATTCACCCCTCCACTTT. Translating gives CASSEAGDNSPLHF.

V is TRBV5-1 and J is TRBJ2-2; a weak D match, TRBD1 (5 bases). The germline gives CDR1 SGHRS, CDR2 YFSETQ. There are 16 residues in the CDR3. Trimming shortened V by 2 bases and J by 2 bases, and 13 bases separated the two germline ends. CDR3 coding DNA: TGCGCCAGCAGCTTCGACAGTGCTATAAACACCGGGGAGCTGTTTTTT. This gives the protein CASSFDSAINTGELFF.

This clone appeared once. J is TRBJ2-5 and V is TRBV11-2; D is unresolved. The CDR3 consists of 14 residues. Trimming took off 0 bases at V and 5 bases at J, with 10 bases between the two ends. The germline V gene encodes CDR1 SGHAT and CDR2 FQNNGV. DNA for the CDR3: TGTGCCAGCAGCTTAGAAACGTTCTTGGAGACCCAGTACTTC. Amino acids: CASSLETFLETQYF.

Regarding this clone: The junction does not match germline at one end; this may be a read error. V and J are TRBV6-4 and TRBJ2-3, with D possibly being TRBD2 (6 bases). Germline-derived CDR1 and CDR2 are MRHNA and SNTAGT. This CDR3 comprises 13 residues. The CDR3 protein is CASSDGLTETQYF. CDR3 bases: TGTGCCAGCAGTGACGGACTAACAGAGACGCAGTATTTT.

The CDR3 sequence: CASSSVVGGAYTEAFF. CDR3 in DNA: TGCGCCAGCAGCTCGGTCGTCGGGGGCGCGTACACTGAAGCTTTCTTT. The chain couples TRBV5-1 to TRBJ1-1, with D tentatively TRBD1 (6 bases). Trimming cost V 3 bases and J 3 bases, with 18 bases left between them. The V gene's germline CDR1 is SGHRS and CDR2 YFSETQ. This CDR3 has 16 amino acids.

The rearrangement links TRBV30 to TRBJ1-1; the D is unclear. The ends were cut back, 0 bases at V and 3 bases at J, with 8 bases in the middle. Germline CDR1 GTSNPN, CDR2 SVGIG (reference sequence). There are 13 residues in the CDR3. The CDR3 loop is CAWSVGWDTEAFF. In DNA form, the CDR3 reads TGTGCCTGGAGTGTTGGGTGGGACACTGAAGCTTTCTTT.

This chain joins TRBV18 and TRBJ1-6, with 9 positions matching TRBD1. Germline CDR1 KGHSH, CDR2 LQKENI. Trimming removed 2 bases from V and 7 bases from J; junction bases left unmatched: 9. CDR3 length: 17 amino acids. The CDR3 loop reads CASSPRTGDLGNSPLHF. As DNA, the CDR3 is TGTGCCAGCTCACCAAGGACAGGGGACCTTGGGAATTCACCCCTCCACTTT.

The chain is built from TRBV16 and TRBJ1-2, with D maybe TRBD1 (5 bases). V lost 4 bases to trimming and J lost 4 bases, with 16 bases between them. The CDR3 consists of 15 residues. CDR1 is KGHSY and CDR2 is FQNENV in the germline V gene. CDR3: CASSRSGTDLYGYTF. DNA of the CDR3: TGTGCCAGCAGCCGGTCCGGGACGGACCTCTATGGCTACACCTTC.

This clone has only one observation. The J gene is TRBJ2-1, the V gene TRBV28, with 13 bases aligning to TRBD2. Germline lookup yields CDR1 MDHEN and CDR2 SYDVKM. CDR3 size: 13 residues. Losses at the gene ends were 8 bases for V and 10 bases for J; bases not matched to a gene: 5. CDR3 amino acids: CASGTSGTGEQFF. DNA for the CDR3: TGTGCCAGCGGGACTAGCGGGACAGGGGAGCAGTTCTTC.

The chain joins TRBV5-5 to TRBJ1-1; 8 bases align to TRBD1. With 7 bases clipped from V and 10 bases from J, the junction kept 18 bases outside the gene matches. Germline CDR1 and CDR2: SGHKS and YYEKEE (reference sequence). The CDR3 is 15 amino acids. The CDR3, as DNA: TGTGCCAGCGGGCAGGGGGCATCGGCATATCCAGGAGCTTTCTTT. The encoded protein is CASGQGASAYPGAFF.

This chain links TRBV6-1 with TRBJ1-5; perhaps TRBD1 as D (5 bases). Trimming took off 5 bases at V and 6 bases at J, with 17 bases between the two ends. This CDR3 spans 15 amino acids. Germline CDR1 is MNHNS and CDR2 is SASEGT. CDR3 DNA: TGTGCCAGCAGTCCCACCAAGGGAAGGGGTCAGCCCCAGCATTTT. As protein: CASSPTKGRGQPQHF.

The chain carries TRBV29-1 and TRBJ2-1; D might be TRBD1 (5 bases). Germline CDR1 SQVTM, CDR2 ANQGSEA. This CDR3 contains 13 residues. Trimming pared 3 bases from V and 4 bases from J, leaving 10 bases between. DNA for the CDR3: TGCAGCGTTGAGACGGACACTTACAATGAGCAGTTCTTC. Amino acid sequence: CSVETDTYNEQFF.

The chain uses TRBV28 and TRBJ2-7; D unresolved. There are 13 residues in the CDR3. Germline CDR1 and CDR2: MDHEN and SYDVKM. V lost 8 bases to trimming and J lost 11 bases, with 22 bases between them. The CDR3 loop reads CASRGSTPKAEYF. The DNA of the CDR3 is TGTGCCAGCCGCGGTTCAACTCCGAAGGCGGAGTACTTC.

The rearrangement links TRBV28 to TRBJ1-4; TRBD1 might be the D (6 bases). V gave up 3 bases and J gave up 11 bases, with 19 bases separating them. Germline CDR1 MDHEN, CDR2 SYDVKM. The CDR3 is made up of 15 amino acids. CDR3 region: CASSFSALAGAKLFF. For the CDR3, the DNA is TGTGCCAGCAGTTTCAGTGCTCTCGCGGGGGCGAAACTGTTTTTT.

CDR3 coding DNA: TGTGCCAGCAGTAGTCTTGGGAGCACTGAAGCTTTCTTT. Residues: CASSSLGSTEAFF. V gene TRBV2 combines with J gene TRBJ1-1, with D unresolved. Germline CDR1 is SNHLY and CDR2 is FYNNEI. Trimming removed 5 bases from V and 4 bases from J, with 11 bases in between. There are 13 residues in the CDR3.

This chain links TRBV15 with TRBJ1-3, with 11 nucleotides matching TRBD1. Germline CDR1 reads LNHNV; CDR2 reads YYDKDF (reference sequence). The CDR3 has 15 amino acids. Trimming at V came to 2 bases and at J to 8 bases, leaving 5 bases not matched to a gene. The CDR3 spells CATSRTGTGGDTIYF. CDR3 nucleotide sequence: TGTGCCACCAGCAGAACAGGGACAGGGGGGGACACCATATATTTT.

The chain combines TRBV5-6 with TRBJ2-2; D is unclear. CDR1 and CDR2 (germline): SGHDT, YYEEEE. V gave up 1 base and J gave up 1 base, with 2 bases separating them. This CDR3 region has 13 residues. DNA of the CDR3: TGTGCCAGCAGCTTGCTGAACACCGGGGAGCTGTTTTTT. It yields the protein CASSLLNTGELFF.

This chain links TRBV4-1 with TRBJ2-2; D gene uncertain. Germline CDR1 and CDR2: MGHRA and YSYEKL. The CDR3 is 16 residues long. V was pared by 3 bases and J by 0 bases, with 11 bases between. The CDR3 spells CASSHPGGTNTGELFF. For the CDR3, the DNA is TGCGCCAGCAGCCATCCCGGTGGGACGAACACCGGGGAGCTGTTTTTT.

The chain is built from TRBV30 and TRBJ1-5; D is unresolved. Germline-derived CDR1 and CDR2 are GTSNPN and SVGIG (reference sequence). The V and J ends lost 0 bases and 7 bases respectively, with 10 bases between them. This CDR3 has 13 residues. The DNA of the CDR3 is TGTGCCTGGAGTGTAGATTCTACCCAGCCCCAGCATTTT. Translating gives CAWSVDSTQPQHF.

The V call is TRBV30, the J call TRBJ1-5; D is perhaps TRBD1 (6 bases). Trimming removed 2 bases from V and 6 bases from J, with 11 bases in between. The CDR3 is made up of 13 amino acids. CDR1 and CDR2 from the germline V gene are GTSNPN and SVGIG (reference sequence). For the CDR3, the DNA is TGTGCCTGGAGTCTCAAAGGGGGTCAGCCCCAGCATTTT. Its protein is CAWSLKGGQPQHF.